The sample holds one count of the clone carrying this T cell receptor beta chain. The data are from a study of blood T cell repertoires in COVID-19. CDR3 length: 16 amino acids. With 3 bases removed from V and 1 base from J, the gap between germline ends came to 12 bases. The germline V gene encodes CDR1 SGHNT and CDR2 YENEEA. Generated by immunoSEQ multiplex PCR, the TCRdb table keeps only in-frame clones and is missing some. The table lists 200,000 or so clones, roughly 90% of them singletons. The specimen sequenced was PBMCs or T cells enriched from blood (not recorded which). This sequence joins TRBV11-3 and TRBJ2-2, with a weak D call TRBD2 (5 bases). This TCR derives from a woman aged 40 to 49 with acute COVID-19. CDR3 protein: CASSLALSGNTGELFF. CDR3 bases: TGTGCCAGCAGCTTGGCGTTGAGCGGGAACACCGGGGAGCTGTTTTTT. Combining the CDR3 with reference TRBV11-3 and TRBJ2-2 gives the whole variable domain EAGVVQSPRYKIIEKKQPVAFWCNPISGHNTLYWYLQNLGQGPELLIRYENEEAVDDSQLPKDRFSAERLKGVDSTLKIQPAELGDSAVYLCASSLALSGNTGELFFGEGSRLTVL.